This is a list of T cell receptor beta chains from one sample in a study of T cell changes during pregnancy in multiple sclerosis. Profiled with immunoSEQ multiplex PCR; TCRdb holds only in-frame clones, not every one. The repertoire holds about 50,000 clones, with about 90% as singletons. This specimen consisted of CD4+ T cells from peripheral blood mononuclear cells, obtained in the second trimester of pregnancy. These receptors originate from a female donor with multiple sclerosis, enrolled in a pregnancy study. Each CDR3 is given with its conserved first and last residue. Clone size is given for some rows only: seen once, a few or many times, or a class if the clone is expanded.

TRBJ2-7,-,TRBV9,CASSVGQELPYEQYF
TRBJ1-5,once,TRBV18,CASSPTGKGGNQPQHF
TRBJ1-2,-,TRBV14,CASSQARQGGGYTF
TRBJ2-1,-,TRBV5-1,CASSLGLAGGDNEQFF
TRBJ1-2,-,TRBV19,CASSIDETTARGYTF
TRBJ2-6,-,TRBV7-9,CASSLEWNSGSGANVLTF
TRBJ2-5,-,TRBV28,CASSLFPAGGRMETQYF
TRBJ1-3,-,TRBV5-1,CASSAEGGNTIYF
TRBJ1-2,-,TRBV5-1,CASRGGRTNRGDGYTF
TRBJ1-5,-,TRBV5-5,CASSLGTSNQPQHF
TRBJ2-7,-,TRBV19,CASSDYGQGVEQYF
TRBJ2-2,-,TRBV2,CASGGAELFF
TRBJ2-5,-,TRBV10-3,CAISESLTGSGQETQYF
TRBJ1-5,-,TRBV10-3,CAISESKGINQPQHF
TRBJ2-2,-,TRBV28,CASSLGTGNTGELFF
TRBJ2-2,-,TRBV7-7,CASSQIAGGPYTGELFF
TRBJ2-2,-,TRBV6-1,CATLDRGRAGELFF
TRBJ1-1,-,TRBV4-1,CASTTTGGKTEAFF
TRBJ2-1,-,TRBV7-3,CASSPLAGNNEQFF
TRBJ2-2,-,TRBV9,CASSGTGGHGELFF
TRBJ2-1,-,TRBV6-5,CASSYSSQVRGEQFF
TRBJ1-4,-,TRBV5-1,CASSFRGSRTNEKLFF
TRBJ1-2,-,TRBV6-5,CASSYDRRNYGYTF
TRBJ1-5,-,TRBV19,CASSSTGLPTGQPQHF
TRBJ1-2,-,TRBV10-3,CAITTSGDPNYGYTF
TRBJ1-5,-,TRBV2,CASSVGENQPQHF
TRBJ2-3,-,TRBV5-4,CASSWDYSTDTQYF
TRBJ2-2,-,TRBV25-1,CASSRRGQAGELFF
TRBJ1-5,-,TRBV2,CASKHRVIQPQHF
TRBJ2-3,-,TRBV4-2,CASSQDFTNTDTQYF
TRBJ1-5,few,TRBV7-9,CASSATGQYNQPQHF
TRBJ2-5,-,TRBV14,CASSQDRGGKTQYF
TRBJ1-1,-,TRBV7-9,CASSLDSNTEAFF
TRBJ2-7,-,TRBV2,CASSAGQAAYEQYF
TRBJ2-3,-,TRBV5-1,CASSSPQGSTDTQYF
TRBJ1-2,-,TRBV7-2,CASSSRDRVGGYTF
TRBJ2-7,-,TRBV2,CASNRDRGYEQYF
TRBJ2-6,few,TRBV7-9,CASRPSYRDTSSGANVLTF
TRBJ2-3,-,TRBV7-9,CASSQGQNPYTDTQYF
TRBJ2-7,-,TRBV27,CASNIPWDRVPGDSYEQYF
TRBJ1-2,-,TRBV13,CASSPRQPYGYTF
TRBJ1-1,-,TRBV5-1,CASSLSQGAPVTEAFF
TRBJ2-5,-,TRBV2,CASSEQQGARETQYF
TRBJ1-1,once,TRBV7-8,CASSLNTVERTGQGTEAFF
TRBJ2-3,few,TRBV4-2,CASSQDRGGPDTQYF
TRBJ2-3,-,TRBV18,CASSPLLAAVSTDTQYF
TRBJ2-7,once,TRBV28,CASSPARFYEQYF
TRBJ2-5,-,TRBV6-6,CASSSETQYF
TRBJ1-2,-,TRBV5-3,CARSNPTGSSSNYGYTF
TRBJ2-5,-,TRBV6-1,CASVLGQGKQETQYF
TRBJ1-1,-,TRBV6-6,CASSYGDRGSNTEAFF
TRBJ1-1,-,TRBV10-3,CAISGDRAEAFF